A selection of T cell receptor beta chains follows, all from one sample in a study of T cell changes during pregnancy in multiple sclerosis. Produced via immunoSEQ multiplex PCR; TCRdb's table is partial and in-frame only. Altogether some 64,000 clones are present, 75% to 95% being singletons, with the ten largest covering 2% to 2.5%. The source material was peripheral blood, sampled in the first trimester of pregnancy. All receptors derive from a female donor with multiple sclerosis, enrolled in a pregnancy study. Both conserved end residues are part of each CDR3. The D gene is left open where the match is weak. Size values are once, few and many counts, or a class for expanded clones, and some rows have none.

TRBV15	-	TRBJ1-1	TRBD1	TGTGCCACCAGCAGAGGGGACAGGCTGAACACTGAAGCTTTCTTT	CATSRGDRLNTEAFF
TRBV19	-	TRBJ2-1	-	TGTGCCAGTAGTATGGGAGGGGGGGGCGCAGATGAGCAGTTCTTC	CASSMGGGGADEQFF
TRBV5-4	once	TRBJ2-1	TRBD2	TGTGCCAGCAGCTTGGAGTTCCTAGCGGAAGCCTACAATGAGCAGTTCTTC	CASSLEFLAEAYNEQFF
TRBV18	-	TRBJ1-4	-	TGTGCCAGCTCACCATCAAGGAGCGGGGCTAATGAAAAACTGTTTTTT	CASSPSRSGANEKLFF
TRBV4-1	-	TRBJ1-2	-	TGCGCCAGCAGCCAAGATATAGAGGGAAGTAACTATGGCTACACCTTC	CASSQDIEGSNYGYTF
TRBV5-1	-	TRBJ1-6	-	TGCGCCAGCAGCTTGGCCGTCCAGGGGAGGGATTCACCCCTCCACTTT	CASSLAVQGRDSPLHF
TRBV5-1	-	TRBJ2-1	TRBD1	TGCGCCAGCAGCCAGGGACAGTTTAGCTCCTACAATGAGCAGTTCTTC	CASSQGQFSSYNEQFF
TRBV28	-	TRBJ2-3	-	TGTGCCAGCAGTTTAACAGCGGGCACAGATACGCAGTATTTT	CASSLTAGTDTQYF
TRBV6-6	-	TRBJ2-1	-	TGTGCCAGCAGTTACGAGGGAGCCTACAATGAGCAGTTCTTC	CASSYEGAYNEQFF
TRBV6-5	-	TRBJ1-1	-	TGTGCCAGCAGTTCCCCGGGACAAGGGATGAACACTGAAGCTTTCTTT	CASSSPGQGMNTEAFF
TRBV6-1	-	TRBJ1-3	-	TGTGCCAGCAGTGAAGGAGGGGGGGACGGCAGGATCTTCTCTGGAAACACCATATATTTT	CASSEGGGDGRIFSGNTIYF
TRBV10-3	-	TRBJ1-1	-	TGTGCCATCAGTGGCGGCAGGGGGAACACTGAAGCTTTCTTT	CAISGGRGNTEAFF
TRBV6-6	-	TRBJ1-4	TRBD1	TGTGCCAGCAGTCGGGACAGGGGGCTTGAAAAACTGTTTTTT	CASSRDRGLEKLFF
TRBV6-1	-	TRBJ1-4	-	TGTGCCAGCAGTGGGGGTGCGGGAACTAATGAAAAACTGTTTTTT	CASSGGAGTNEKLFF
TRBV30	-	TRBJ2-3	-	TGTGCCTGGAGTGTACTTGGCGGGATCGCAGATACGCAGTATTTT	CAWSVLGGIADTQYF
TRBV28	-	TRBJ1-1	TRBD1	TGTGCCAGCAGTACAGGGACAGTCGGGAGACGGGAAGCTTTCTTT	CASSTGTVGRREAFF
TRBV7-9	-	TRBJ1-6	-	TGTGCCAGCAGCCCGACAGTTGTTGGGGGGCCCCTCCACTTT	CASSPTVVGGPLHF
TRBV2	once	TRBJ2-3	TRBD2	TGTGCCAGCAGCGCCCGTAGCGGGGACACAGATACGCAGTATTTT	CASSARSGDTDTQYF
TRBV19	once	TRBJ1-1	TRBD1	TGTGCCAGTAGTGTGACAGGGGGAGGAACTGAAGCTTTCTTT	CASSVTGGGTEAFF
TRBV27	once	TRBJ2-7	TRBD1	TGTGCCAGCAGTCCTACCCCGGGACAGGCGGCCTACGAACAGTACTTC	CASSPTPGQAAYEQYF
TRBV6-5	-	TRBJ1-1	-	TGTGCCAGCAGTCCCGATGCGGTGAACACTGAAGCTTTCTTT	CASSPDAVNTEAFF
TRBV7-9	-	TRBJ1-4	TRBD1	TGTGCCAGCAGCTTAAGGGACAGGGTTATAGAGGCAACTAATGAAAAACTGTTTTTT	CASSLRDRVIEATNEKLFF
TRBV19	-	TRBJ1-4	TRBD1	TGTGCCAGTAGTATTGTTAGACAAAGGGGGCCTGAAAAACTGTTTTTT	CASSIVRQRGPEKLFF
TRBV9	-	TRBJ2-7	-	TGTGCCAGCAGTACGGATGGACAACTGAGCTACGAGCAGTACTTC	CASSTDGQLSYEQYF
TRBV19	-	TRBJ2-2	-	TGTGCCAGTAGTCCGTGGGCAGGTTTCACCGGGGAGCTGTTTTTT	CASSPWAGFTGELFF
TRBV2	-	TRBJ2-5	-	TGTGCCAGCGCGAGCAACAGGGTGTCAGAGACCCAGTACTTC	CASASNRVSETQYF
TRBV5-4	-	TRBJ2-7	-	TGTGCCAGCAGCTTGGGAGGGGGCTACGAGCAGTACTTC	CASSLGGGYEQYF
TRBV30	-	TRBJ2-2	-	TGTGCCTGGAGCCGCGACACCGGGGAGCTGTTTTTT	CAWSRDTGELFF
TRBV5-6	-	TRBJ2-7	TRBD2	TGTGCCAGCAGCCTGGCGGGGGGGCTAAACTACGAGCAGTACTTC	CASSLAGGLNYEQYF
TRBV5-1	-	TRBJ1-2	-	TGCGCCAGCAGCTTGTTTACTGTCGAGGGCTACACCTTC	CASSLFTVEGYTF
TRBV19	-	TRBJ2-3	-	TGTGCCAGTAGTATACAGGTTAGCACAGATACGCAGTATTTT	CASSIQVSTDTQYF
TRBV11-2	-	TRBJ2-7	-	TGTGCCAGCAGCTTTGGACAGGCGGGGGAGCAGTACTTC	CASSFGQAGEQYF
TRBV18	-	TRBJ1-5	-	TGTGCCAGCTCACCCGCCGAGGGATCGAGTCAGCCCCAGCATTTT	CASSPAEGSSQPQHF
TRBV28	-	TRBJ1-5	-	TGTGCCAGCAGTTCCTCCACCAGGACAACTATCTATAGCAATCAGCCCCAGCATTTT	CASSSSTRTTIYSNQPQHF
TRBV19	-	TRBJ1-2	TRBD1	TGTGCCAGTCGCCGGACAGGGACCTACTATGGCTACACCTTC	CASRRTGTYYGYTF
TRBV18	-	TRBJ2-6	-	TGTGCCAGCTCTGCGGAGAGAGGGGCCAACGTCCTGACTTTC	CASSAERGANVLTF
TRBV29-1	-	TRBJ1-2	-	TGCAGCGTTGAAGACGAGAACTATGGCTACACCTTC	CSVEDENYGYTF
TRBV28	-	TRBJ2-7	TRBD2	TGTGCCAGCAGTTTCGGACTAGCGGGAGGGCCGGAGTACTTC	CASSFGLAGGPEYF
TRBV27	-	TRBJ2-1	TRBD2	TGTGCCAGCAGTTTTAGCGGGGGGGTTTCTAGCTCCTACAATGAGCAGTTCTTC	CASSFSGGVSSSYNEQFF
TRBV7-8	-	TRBJ2-3	TRBD1	TGTGCCAGCAGCGGGCACAGGGGCGGCACAGATACGCAGTATTTT	CASSGHRGGTDTQYF
TRBV28	-	TRBJ2-2	-	TGTGCCAGCAGTCTTAATCCGGGTCTTAGGAGCGGGGAGCTGTTTTTT	CASSLNPGLRSGELFF
TRBV15	-	TRBJ2-5	TRBD1	TGTGCCACCAGCGTGGACAGGTTGGCGTCCCAGTACTTC	CATSVDRLASQYF
TRBV10-3	few	TRBJ1-5	-	TGTGCCATCAGTGGAGAATATAGCAATCAGCCCCAGCATTTT	CAISGEYSNQPQHF
TRBV5-6	-	TRBJ1-3	-	TGTGCCAGCAGCCTAGGGGGGGGCCTGGGAAACACCATATATTTT	CASSLGGGLGNTIYF
TRBV29-1	once	TRBJ1-2	-	TGCAGCGCAGACGGGGGGGGAAAGTCTAACTATGGCTACACCTTC	CSADGGGKSNYGYTF
TRBV7-9	-	TRBJ2-1	TRBD1	TGTGCCAGCAGCCTAAGGACAGGTACCTCCTCCTACAATGAGCAGTTCTTC	CASSLRTGTSSYNEQFF
TRBV16	-	TRBJ1-1	-	TGTGCCAGCAGCCCATCCGGGCAGGGGATAGACACTGAAGCTTTCTTT	CASSPSGQGIDTEAFF
TRBV6-4	-	TRBJ2-2	-	TGTGCCAGCAGTGACGGGACAAACACCGGGGAGCTGTTTTTT	CASSDGTNTGELFF
TRBV5-1	once	TRBJ1-4	-	TGCGCCAGCAGCTTGGACCCAGGGGTGGAAAAACTGTTTTTT	CASSLDPGVEKLFF